The clone carrying this TCR beta chain was seen once. Per the original methods: Nucleated cell number was recorded as an estimate derived from reference gene primer amplification. Data came from immunoSEQ multiplex PCR; TCRdb stores just in-frame clones and leaves some out. For V, J and clone size, that table is used; D and trimming come from the DNA. This repertoire shows approximately 170,000 clones, around four fifths found once; its top ten account for around a fifth. This CDR3 has 15 residues. The V segment lost 5 bases and the J segment 3 bases; nucleotides outside the gene matches: 4. Germline loops: CDR1 SGHTA, CDR2 FQGNSA. This sample is part of a study of blood T cell repertoires in COVID-19. Overall study: Researchers got acute and convalescent COVID-19 samples from the United States, Italy and Spain. Sample material is recorded as cDNA or gDNA derived from T cells, B-cell-depleted T cells, or PBMCs.

This chain links TRBV7-2 with TRBJ2-3; 11 positions match TRBD2. Sequenced material: peripheral blood. This TCR was sampled from a woman aged 70-85 years who had recovered from COVID-19. The CDR3 DNA reads TGTGCCAGCAGCCTCCTAGCGGGGGGAACAGATACGCAGTATTTT. As protein: CASSLLAGGTDTQYF.